This T cell receptor beta chain stems from a study of blood T cell repertoires in COVID-19. Germline V gives CDR1 SSHAT, CDR2 FNYEAQ (reference sequence). CDR3 length: 15 residues. Remarks on this clone: Mismatch with germline at one junction end may stem from a read error.

Repertoires were generated with immunoSEQ multiplex PCR, while TCRdb's copy carries only in-frame clones and drops some. The table has fewer than 250,000 clones, around 85% seen once; the top ten hold over 10%. This rearrangement joins TRBV7-7 to TRBJ2-1; 9 bases align to TRBD1. The sample was peripheral blood. This TCR derives from a woman between 45 and 60 years old with acute or convalescent COVID-19. The CDR3, as DNA: TGTGCTAGCAGCTTAGGGGGGACAGGGTACAATGAGCAGTTCTTC. Translated: CASSLGGTGYNEQFF.